The T cell receptor beta chain under discussion was sequenced for a study of shared clonotypes between healthy human individuals. Study conclusions and caveats: Shared across a few donors were roughly 5% of the naive CD4 clonotypes.

There are a few counts of this clone. The target antigen is unknown. The CDR3 has 16 residues. In germline, CDR1 is MNHEY, CDR2 SMNVEV (reference sequence). The ends lost 2 bases at V and 4 bases at J; junction bases unmatched: 11. Using immunoSEQ multiplex PCR, the repertoire was profiled, and TCRdb retains in-frame clones only, with some absent. Of about 640,000 clones listed, 72% are singletons. This chain joins TRBV27 and TRBJ2-7, with 7 bases fitting TRBD1. The receptor comes from a woman aged 30 to 39 in good health. Sequenced sample: memory CD4+ T cells sorted from blood. Subset meaning: CD45RA-negative fraction. The CDR3 reads CASSLTPTRGSYEQYF. The CDR3 DNA is TGTGCCAGCAGTTTAACTCCGACCAGGGGGAGTTACGAGCAGTACTTC.